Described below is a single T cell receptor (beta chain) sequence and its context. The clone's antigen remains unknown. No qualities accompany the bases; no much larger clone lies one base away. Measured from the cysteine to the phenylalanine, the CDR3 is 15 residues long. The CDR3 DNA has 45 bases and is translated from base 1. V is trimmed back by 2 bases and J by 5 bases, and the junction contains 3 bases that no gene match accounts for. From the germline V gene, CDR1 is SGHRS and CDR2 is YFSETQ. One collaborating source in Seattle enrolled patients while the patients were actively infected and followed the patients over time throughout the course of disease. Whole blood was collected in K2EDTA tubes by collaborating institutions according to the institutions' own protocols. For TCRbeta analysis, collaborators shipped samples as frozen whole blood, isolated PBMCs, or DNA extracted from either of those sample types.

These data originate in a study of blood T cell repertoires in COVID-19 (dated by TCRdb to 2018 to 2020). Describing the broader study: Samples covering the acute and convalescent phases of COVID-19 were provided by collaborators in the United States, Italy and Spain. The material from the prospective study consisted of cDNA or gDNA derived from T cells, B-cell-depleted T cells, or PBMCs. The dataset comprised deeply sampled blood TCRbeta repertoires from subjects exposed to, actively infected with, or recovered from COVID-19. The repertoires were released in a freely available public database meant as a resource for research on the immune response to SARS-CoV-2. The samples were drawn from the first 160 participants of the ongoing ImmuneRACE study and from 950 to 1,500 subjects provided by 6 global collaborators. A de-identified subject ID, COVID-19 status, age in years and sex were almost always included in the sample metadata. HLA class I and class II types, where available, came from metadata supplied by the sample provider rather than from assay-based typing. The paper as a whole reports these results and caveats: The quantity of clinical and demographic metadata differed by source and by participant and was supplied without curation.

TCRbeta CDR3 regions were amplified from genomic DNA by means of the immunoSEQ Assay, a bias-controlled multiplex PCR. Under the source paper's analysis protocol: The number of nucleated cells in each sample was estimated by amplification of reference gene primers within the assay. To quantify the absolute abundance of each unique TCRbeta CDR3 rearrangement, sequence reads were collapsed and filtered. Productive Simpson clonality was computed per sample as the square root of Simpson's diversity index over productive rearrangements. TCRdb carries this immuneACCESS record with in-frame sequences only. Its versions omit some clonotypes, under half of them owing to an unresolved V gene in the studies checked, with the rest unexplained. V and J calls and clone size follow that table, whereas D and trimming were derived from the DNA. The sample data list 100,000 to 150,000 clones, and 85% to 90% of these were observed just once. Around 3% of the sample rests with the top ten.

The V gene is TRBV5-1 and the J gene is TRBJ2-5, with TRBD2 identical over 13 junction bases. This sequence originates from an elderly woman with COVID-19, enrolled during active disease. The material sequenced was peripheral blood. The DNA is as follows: TGCGCCAGCAGCTTCGGGACTAGCGGGATGGAGACCCAGTACTTC. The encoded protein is CASSFGTSGMETQYF.